The 27 T cell receptor beta chains below come from one sample, sequenced in a study of cytomegalovirus exposure and HLA in healthy donors. It was with 60 Vbeta and 13 Jbeta primers that the PCR ran. Only in-frame clones appear in the TCRdb table, and some are missing; sequencing was by immunoSEQ multiplex PCR. The sample includes 100,000 or so clones, 76% seen only once; the top ten take around 4%. Specimen: PBMCs. The receptors were sampled from a man aged 35 to 55 in good health and CMV-seronegative.

This clone was seen a few times. The V call is TRBV4-3, the J call TRBJ1-5; D remains ambiguous. V was pared by 0 bases and J by 4 bases, with 13 bases between. Germline V gene lookup returns CDR1 LGHNA and CDR2 YSLEER. This CDR3 spans 16 amino acids. DNA of the CDR3: TGCGCCAGCAGCCAAGATGCTTCGACACCAAATCAGCCCCAGCATTTT. It specifies CASSQDASTPNQPQHF.

This clone was seen a single time. This rearrangement joins TRBV6-5 to TRBJ2-2, with 8 bases aligning to TRBD1. CDR3 length: 14 amino acids. CDR1 MNHEY and CDR2 SVGAGI come from the germline V gene. Unmatched junction bases numbered 5, after V lost 6 bases and J lost 5 bases. This chain's CDR3 is CASSSDRDTGELFF. The CDR3 coding sequence is TGTGCCAGCAGCTCGGACAGGGATACCGGGGAGCTGTTTTTT.

This chain connects TRBV11-2 to TRBJ2-7; D gene ambiguous. Trimming took off 2 bases at V and 0 bases at J, with 8 bases between the two ends. Per the germline V gene, CDR1 is SGHAT and CDR2 is FQNNGV. CDR3 length: 14 residues. Here the CDR3 DNA reads TGTGCCAGCAGCTTAAGCCTCCGCTCCTACGAGCAGTACTTC. Protein product: CASSLSLRSYEQYF.

The chain recombines TRBV11-2 with TRBJ2-3; 11 nucleotides line up with TRBD2. The CDR3 runs to 16 residues. J gave up 2 bases and V 6 bases, and 7 bases lay outside the gene matches. The germline gives CDR1 SGHAT, CDR2 FQNNGV. CDR3 amino acids: CASSAGTSGYTDTQYF. The CDR3 region has the DNA TGTGCCAGCAGTGCCGGGACTAGCGGATACACAGATACGCAGTATTTT.

CDR3 nucleotides: TGTGCCAGCAGCCCACCGGCTAGCGGGGGGGTCGGCAGGCAGTTCTTC. Translated: CASSPPASGGVGRQFF. The chain has TRBV7-9 and TRBJ2-1; TRBD2 matches at 12 bases. The CDR3 has 16 residues. Losses at the gene ends were 5 bases for V and 12 bases for J; bases not matched to a gene: 14. Per the germline V gene, CDR1 is SEHNR and CDR2 is FQNEAQ (reference sequence).

The chain joins TRBV19 to TRBJ2-5, with 7 positions matching TRBD2. CDR1 is LNHDA, CDR2 SQIVND, per germline (reference sequence). CDR3 length: 14 residues. The trim removed 5 bases at V and 4 bases at J, leaving 7 bases unmatched. CDR3 bases: TGTGCCAGTAGTGCTAGCGGTATTTTAGAGACCCAGTACTTC. Protein sequence: CASSASGILETQYF.

The chain employs TRBV2 and TRBJ2-2, with TRBD1 matching 8 bases. With V trimmed by 8 bases and J by 6 bases, 11 bases remained unmatched. CDR1 and CDR2 from the germline V gene are SNHLY and FYNNEI. This CDR3 is 15 amino acids long. The CDR3 reads CASARDRGYPGELFF. In DNA form, the CDR3 reads TGTGCCAGCGCCCGTGACAGGGGTTATCCCGGGGAGCTGTTTTTT.

This chain connects TRBV5-5 to TRBJ2-7; a weak D match, TRBD1 (6 bases). Trimming took 4 bases from V and 4 from J, leaving 12 bases between them. From germline, CDR1 is SGHKS and CDR2 YYEKEE (reference sequence). This CDR3 has 13 amino acids. The CDR3: CASSTFTGYEQYV. In nucleotides, the CDR3 is TGTGCCAGCAGCACATTCACAGGGTACGAGCAGTACGTC.

The table lists this clone with a count of one. V gene TRBV7-6 combines with J gene TRBJ2-3; 9 bases map to TRBD1. Germline V lookup: CDR1 SGHVS, CDR2 FNYEAQ. The CDR3 totals 16 residues. V was clipped by 6 bases and J by 2 bases; unmatched bases: 9. In DNA, the CDR3 is TGTGCCAGCAGGTCGCTAGGGACAGGGATCACAGATACGCAGTATTTT. This translates into CASRSLGTGITDTQYF.

This clone was observed a single time. V is TRBV6-6 and J is TRBJ1-1; D remains ambiguous. V gave up 6 bases and J gave up 1 base, with 9 bases separating them. Germline-derived CDR1 and CDR2 are MNHNY and SVGAGI (reference sequence). The CDR3 is 13 amino acids. The CDR3 reads CASREDSNTEAFF. In DNA, the CDR3 is TGTGCCAGCAGGGAGGACTCGAACACTGAAGCTTTCTTT.

The chain uses TRBV19 and TRBJ1-1, with D uncertain. CDR1 LNHDA and CDR2 SQIVND come from the germline V gene (reference sequence). This CDR3 has 13 residues. V was cut by 1 base and J by 3 bases, with 6 bases left in between. In nucleotides, the CDR3 is TGTGCCAGTAGTATAGGTCTGTACACTGAAGCTTTCTTT. It translates to CASSIGLYTEAFF. The full variable domain, in which reference TRBV19 and TRBJ1-1 provide the parts outside the CDR3, is DGGITQSPKYLFRKEGQNVTLSCEQNLNHDAMYWYRQDPGQGLRLIYYSQIVNDFQKGDIAEGYSVSREKKESFPLTVTSAQKNPTAFYLCASSIGLYTEAFFGQGTRLTVV.

V gene TRBV5-1 combines with J gene TRBJ1-4; TRBD1 aligns across 7 bases. Trimming removed 4 bases from V and 0 bases from J; junction bases left unmatched: 6. Germline V gene data show CDR1 as SGHRS and CDR2 as YFSETQ. CDR3 length: 16 residues. The CDR3 loop reads CASSNTGDTTNEKLFF. The CDR3 DNA follows: TGCGCCAGCAGCAATACAGGGGATACAACTAATGAAAAACTGTTTTTT.

This clone was counted only a few times. The gene calls are TRBV4-1 and TRBJ1-6; a possible D gene is TRBD1 (6 bases). Trimming took off 3 bases at V and 9 bases at J, with 15 bases between the two ends. The CDR3 is 15 residues long. CDR1 is MGHRA and CDR2 is YSYEKL in the germline V gene. The CDR3 here is CASSHPGGRGSPLHF. CDR3 nucleotides: TGCGCCAGCAGCCACCCGGGGGGCAGGGGTTCACCCCTCCACTTT.

The chain recombines TRBV5-6 with TRBJ2-1, with 9 positions matching TRBD1. The V and J ends lost 4 bases and 4 bases, in that order; junction bases with no gene match: 12. Per the germline V gene, CDR1 is SGHDT and CDR2 is YYEEEE. The CDR3 length is 17 residues. The CDR3 loop reads CASSPVPQGQGYNEQFF. The CDR3 DNA follows: TGTGCCAGCAGCCCTGTTCCTCAGGGACAGGGATACAATGAGCAGTTCTTC.

The rearrangement joins TRBV6-6 to TRBJ1-2; TRBD1 aligns across 7 bases. This CDR3 comprises 14 residues. V trimming: 10 bases; J trimming: 2 bases; junction bases outside the gene matches: 10. Germline V gene data show CDR1 as MNHNY and CDR2 as SVGAGI (reference sequence). This CDR3 reads CATREGGQNYGYTF. In nucleotides, the CDR3 is TGTGCCACCCGAGAGGGGGGACAGAACTATGGCTACACCTTC.

The chain links TRBV7-2 to TRBJ2-3, with 7 nucleotides matching TRBD2. Germline lookup yields CDR1 SGHTA and CDR2 FQGNSA. The CDR3 spans 16 residues. V was clipped by 3 bases and J by 1 base; unmatched bases: 7. CDR3 in DNA: TGTGCCAGCAGCTTGCTTGGCGGGGGTGGCACAGATACGCAGTATTTT. Its translation is CASSLLGGGGTDTQYF.

This clone was picked up a small number of times. This chain connects TRBV28 to TRBJ1-6, with 7 bases lining up with TRBD1. J was trimmed by 7 bases and V by 10 bases; bases with no gene match: 10. CDR1 and CDR2 from the germline V gene are MDHEN and SYDVKM. This CDR3 is 14 amino acids long. CDR3 amino acids: CATRAGQPNSPLHF. Here the CDR3 DNA reads TGTGCCACTCGGGCGGGACAGCCAAATTCACCCCTCCACTTT. Variable domain in full (rest from reference TRBV28 and TRBJ1-6): DVKVTQSSRYLVKRTGEKVFLECVQDMDHENMFWYRQDPGLGLRLIYFSYDVKMKEKGDIPEGYSVSREKKERFSLILESASTNQTSMYLCATRAGQPNSPLHFGNGTRLTVT.

This chain joins TRBV28 and TRBJ2-3, with D tentatively TRBD2 (5 bases). CDR1 MDHEN and CDR2 SYDVKM come from the germline V gene. The V and J ends lost 4 bases and 2 bases respectively, with 16 bases between them. There are 16 residues in the CDR3. In DNA form, the CDR3 reads TGTGCCAGCAGTTCCGCGGAGGCCAGATCCACAGATACGCAGTATTTT. Translating gives CASSSAEARSTDTQYF.

In regard to this clone: The conserved closing phenylalanine or tryptophan is absent in this CDR3, likely reflecting a read error. The DNA is left out, because the CDR3 cannot be placed on it with certainty; the CDR3 is given as TCRdb lists it. This rearrangement joins TRBV19 to TRBJ2-3; the table's D gene call, TRBD2, was not cross checked with the DNA. The CDR3 numbers 11 amino acids, ends counted. Germline CDR1 is LNHDA and CDR2 is SQIVND (reference sequence). CDR3 residues: CASSIGGLVAV.

The chain employs TRBV6-5 and TRBJ2-7; a possible D gene is TRBD2 (5 bases). CDR3 length equals 15 residues. Germline V lookup: CDR1 MNHEY, CDR2 SVGAGI. V was cut by 4 bases and J by 1 base, with 14 bases left in between. The DNA of the CDR3 is TGTGCCAGCAGTTTAGCGAGATACCCTTCCTACGAGCAGTACTTC. Amino acid sequence: CASSLARYPSYEQYF.

CDR3 DNA sequence: TGCGCCAGCAGCCAAGGACAGGGAGTAACTAATGAAAAACTGTTTTTT. It encodes CASSQGQGVTNEKLFF. The rearrangement uses TRBV4-1 and TRBJ1-4, with TRBD1 identical over 7 bases. This CDR3 comprises 16 residues. In germline, CDR1 is MGHRA, CDR2 YSYEKL. Trimming at V came to 1 base and at J to 1 base, leaving 3 bases not matched to a gene.

The rearrangement links TRBV5-4 to TRBJ2-5; D remains unclear. Germline assignment: CDR1 SGHNT and CDR2 YYREEE (reference sequence). This CDR3 contains 15 residues. The germline V and J ends were trimmed by 0 bases and 2 bases, with 11 bases remaining between them. The CDR3 sequence: CASSLGLELQETQYF. In DNA, the CDR3 is TGTGCCAGCAGCTTGGGACTCGAACTACAAGAGACCCAGTACTTC.

This clone has a handful of counts. The chain employs TRBV19 and TRBJ1-4, with 11 bases aligning to TRBD1. The V segment lost 4 bases and the J segment 6 bases; nucleotides outside the gene matches: 1. The CDR3 has 14 residues. Germline CDR1 reads LNHDA; CDR2 reads SQIVND (reference sequence). The CDR3 DNA reads as TGTGCCAGTAGTAAGGGACAGGGGGATGAAAAACTGTTTTTT. Residues: CASSKGQGDEKLFF.

This clone was seen a single time. The V and J genes are TRBV18 and TRBJ2-1; possibly TRBD2 for D (6 bases). V was clipped by 0 bases and J by 0 bases, with 18 bases between them. Looked up from germline, CDR1 is KGHSH and CDR2 is LQKENI. The CDR3 is 19 residues long. The CDR3 sequence: CASSPPNSGGASSYNEQFF. The CDR3 DNA reads as TGTGCCAGCTCACCACCGAATAGCGGAGGGGCTAGCTCCTACAATGAGCAGTTCTTC.

J is TRBJ2-3 and V is TRBV6-5; 8 bases map to TRBD2. Looked up from germline, CDR1 is MNHEY and CDR2 is SVGAGI. Trimming cost V 10 bases and J 5 bases; bases outside gene matches: 8. The CDR3 consists of 13 residues. CDR3 protein: CATGRGEGDTQYF. CDR3 nucleotide sequence: TGTGCCACCGGGCGGGGGGAAGGAGATACGCAGTATTTT.

This clone was counted only a few times. The CDR3 region has the DNA TGCGCCAGCAGCTTCGGACAGGGGGCCTCCTACGAGCAGTACGTC. As protein: CASSFGQGASYEQYV. This rearrangement joins TRBV4-1 to TRBJ2-7; 11 positions agree with TRBD1. The length of the CDR3 is 15 residues. The junction had 3 bases not matched to a gene; V was cut back by 5 bases and J by 0 bases. In germline, CDR1 is MGHRA, CDR2 YSYEKL.

The chain has TRBV5-1 and TRBJ1-2; D may be TRBD1 (5 bases). V dropped 0 bases and J dropped 8 bases, with 17 bases sitting between them. The CDR3 has 15 residues. Germline V gives CDR1 SGHRS, CDR2 YFSETQ. As DNA, the CDR3 is TGCGCCAGCAGCTTGGGATTCAGGGAACCGCGGGGCTACACCTTC. Translation: CASSLGFREPRGYTF.